The subject of this entry is one T cell receptor (beta chain). Its antigen is not known. Trimming took 4 bases from V and 0 from J, leaving 17 bases between them. CDR3 length: 17 amino acids. The germline V gene has CDR1 SGHRS and CDR2 YFSETQ. The cDNA had a unique molecular identifier and a template-switch universal primer site. TCRdb redid the calling of the 5' RACE reads with MiXCR, one entry per CDR3 protein. The data contain more than 1.5 million distinct CDR3 sequences, around 29% of them singletons. This entry is derived from a study of identical twins. General observations from the study: Twin-shared out-of-frame alpha sequences were enriched for low generation probability.

This TCR was sampled from a newborn girl in good health. The chain combines TRBV5-1 with TRBJ2-4, with D tentatively TRBD2 (6 bases). Input material: cord blood. The DNA of the CDR3 is TGCGCCAGCAGCGATAGCGGCCTCGGCCTAGCCAAAAACATTCAGTACTTC. It is translated as CASSDSGLGLAKNIQYF.